A single sample gave rise to the 28 T cell receptor beta chains below, sequenced in a study of regulatory T cells in long-lasting Graves disease. Researchers made TCR beta libraries by using iRepertoire HTBI primers and running Arm-PCR on CDR3 regions. TCRdb re-called the multiplex PCR reads with MiXCR, one entry per CDR3 protein. There are more than 300,000 distinct CDR3 sequences in the sample; about a sixth occur only once, and approximately 22% lies in the top ten. The time point here: newly diagnosed GD, antithyroid drugs for less than 3 months. There was RNA extracted from PBMCs, and the TCR library was made from it. Sequences were derived from peripheral blood mononuclear cells (PBMCs), sampled at new diagnosis, from a patient treated with antithyroid drugs. Source of these receptors: a female donor with Graves disease.

This clonotype has a count of ten or more. The rearrangement uses TRBV7-2 and TRBJ2-7, with TRBD2 identical over 13 bases. The ends lost 5 bases at V and 7 bases at J; junction bases unmatched: 8. Looked up from germline, CDR1 is SGHTA and CDR2 is FQGNSA. CDR3 size: 15 residues. CDR3 in amino acids: CASSRGLAGEGEQYF. The CDR3 DNA is TGTGCCAGCAGCCGAGGACTAGCGGGAGAGGGGGAGCAGTACTTC. Drawing the rest from reference TRBV7-2 and TRBJ2-7, the complete variable domain is GAGVSQSPSNKVTEKGKDVELRCDPISGHTALYWYRQSLGQGLEFLIYFQGNSAPDKSGLPSDRFSAERTGGSVSTLTIQRTQQEDSAVYLCASSRGLAGEGEQYFGPGTRLTVT.

This clonotype was seen ten or more times. This chain uses TRBV2 with TRBJ1-1; unclear D gene. Germline CDR1 is SNHLY and CDR2 is FYNNEI. This CDR3 has 13 amino acids. V shed 8 bases and J shed 5 bases, with 15 bases lying between them. The CDR3 is CASHIVPGTEAFF. CDR3 nucleotide sequence: TGTGCCAGCCATATCGTCCCGGGGACTGAAGCTTTCTTT.

Many counts were recorded for this clonotype. This chain uses TRBV7-9 with TRBJ1-1; maybe TRBD1 (6 bases). This CDR3 has 13 amino acids. The germline CDR1 and CDR2 sequences are SEHNR and FQNEAQ (reference sequence). Deletions cut 7 bases from V and 4 bases from J, with 13 bases between. CDR3 in DNA: TGTGCCAGCAAGTTGGGGGGCGGCACTGAAGCTTTCTTT. It is translated as CASKLGGGTEAFF.

The sample holds many counts of this clonotype. The V gene is TRBV20-1, the J gene TRBJ1-1; weak D call: TRBD1 (5 bases). The germline CDR1 and CDR2 sequences are DFQATT and SNEGSKA (reference sequence). This CDR3 has 19 residues. The V end lost 1 base, the J end lost 4 bases, and 28 bases lay between the germline ends. CDR3 in amino acids: CSARGGGIRMDYRGTEAFF. In DNA, the CDR3 is TGCAGTGCTAGAGGTGGGGGGATTAGGATGGACTACCGGGGCACTGAAGCTTTCTTT.

This clonotype came up a few times. One end of the junction varies from germline; a read error may be responsible. V usage is TRBV5-1 and J usage is TRBJ2-2; D not resolved. The CDR3 has 15 residues. Per the germline V gene, CDR1 is SGHRS and CDR2 is YFSETQ. The CDR3 DNA sequence: TGTGCCAGCAGCTACTCATATTCGAACACCGGGGAGCTGTTTTTT. It codes for CASSYSYSNTGELFF.

This clonotype was recorded only once. Compared with germline, one end of the junction differs, possibly owing to a read error. V usage is TRBV28 and J usage is TRBJ1-1; no definite D call. The germline V gene has CDR1 MDHEN and CDR2 SYDVKM. The CDR3 extends over 16 amino acids. CDR3 DNA sequence: TGTGCTAGCAGTCGCTCATATCGGGCCCCGAACGCTGAAGCTTTCTTT. This sequence encodes CASSRSYRAPNAEAFF.

This clonotype has ten or more counts. The chain recombines TRBV27 with TRBJ1-2, with D possibly matching TRBD1 (6 bases). CDR1 is MNHEY, CDR2 SMNVEV, per germline (reference sequence). The CDR3 totals 13 residues. V lost 2 bases, J lost 8 bases, and 12 bases lay in between. The DNA of the CDR3 is TGTGCCAGCAGTTTAAGGGGGGAGGTGGGCTACACCTTC. This sequence encodes CASSLRGEVGYTF.

With regard to this clonotype: Being one base from a much bigger clone, this may be a read error. The V gene is TRBV27, the J gene TRBJ2-4; D perhaps matches TRBD1 (5 bases). CDR3 length: 14 residues. Germline-derived CDR1 and CDR2 are MNHEY and SMNVEV (reference sequence). The CDR3 nucleotides read TGTGCCAGCGCAGGGCATGTAGCCGAAAACATTCAGTACTTC. It encodes CASAGHVAENIQYF.

To note about this clonotype: Since a much larger clone is just one base distant, this may be a read error. V is TRBV6-2 or TRBV6-3 and J is TRBJ1-1; the D gene is possibly TRBD1 (5 bases). CDR3 length: 14 residues. The germline CDR1 and CDR2 sequences are MNHEY and SVGEGT. Here the CDR3 reads CAGSLDTLNTEAFF. CDR3 sequence (DNA): TGTGCCGGCAGCTTGGACACCCTGAACACTGAAGCTTTCTTT.

For this clonotype: An end of the junction does not agree with germline; a read error may underlie this. The chain couples TRBV4-2 to TRBJ2-1; 10 bases line up with TRBD2. Germline V lookup: CDR1 LGHNA, CDR2 YNFKEQ. The CDR3 is 16 amino acids. Written as DNA, the CDR3 is TGTGCCAGCAGACAAGAAGGACTAGCGGCTTACAATGAGCAGTTCTTC. This sequence encodes CASRQEGLAAYNEQFF.

The chain uses TRBV3-1 and TRBJ2-3; 7 positions match TRBD2. The CDR3 sequence is 15 residues long. Unmatched junction bases numbered 4, after V lost 4 bases and J lost 0 bases. CDR1 LGHDT and CDR2 YNNKEL come from the germline V gene (reference sequence). The CDR3 reads CASSPPGLSTDTQYF. In nucleotides, the CDR3 is TGTGCCAGCAGCCCACCGGGACTAAGCACAGATACGCAGTATTTT.

This clonotype showed up many times. This chain uses TRBV9 with TRBJ1-3; D ambiguous. Germline V CDR1 and CDR2: SGDLS, YYNGEE. V gave up 0 bases and J gave up 0 bases, with 19 bases separating them. There are 19 residues in the CDR3. Here the CDR3 reads CASSVGVLSVTSSGNTIYF. CDR3 DNA: TGTGCCAGCAGCGTAGGTGTTCTGTCGGTGACCTCCTCTGGAAACACCATATATTTT.

This clonotype was picked up many times. V gene TRBV20-1 combines with J gene TRBJ1-3; D gene ambiguous. V lost 3 bases, J lost 3 bases, and 18 bases lay in between. The germline V gene has CDR1 DFQATT and CDR2 SNEGSKA (reference sequence). The CDR3 is made up of 16 amino acids. The CDR3 DNA follows: TGCAGTGCTAGCGATAGGCGAAGAGCCGGTGGAAACACCATATATTTT. It is translated as CSASDRRRAGGNTIYF.

About this clonotype itself: The junction and the germline gene differ at one end; a read error may be behind it. The chain couples TRBV20-1 to TRBJ2-1, with D maybe TRBD1 (5 bases). Germline loops: CDR1 DFQATT, CDR2 SNEGSKA (reference sequence). The CDR3 is made up of 16 amino acids. CDR3 sequence (DNA): TGCAGTGCTAGGTTGGCCCAGGGTACCTCCTACAATAAGCAGTTCTTC. Its protein product is CSARLAQGTSYNKQFF.

The chain couples TRBV7-2 to TRBJ2-5, with 13 bases fitting TRBD2. In germline, CDR1 is SGHTA, CDR2 FQGNSA. CDR3 length: 18 amino acids. Germline trimming cut 2 bases from V and 3 bases from J; bases unmatched to any gene: 9. The CDR3 loop reads CASSLMTSGGTFKETQYF. CDR3 DNA sequence: TGTGCCAGCAGCTTAATGACTAGCGGGGGGACCTTTAAAGAGACCCAGTACTTC.

This clonotype was seen at least ten times. The CDR3 loop is CASLTSQVTNEKLFF. Here the CDR3 DNA reads TGTGCCAGCCTTACCTCACAGGTCACTAATGAAAAACTGTTTTTT. The chain has TRBV2 and TRBJ1-4; a possible D gene is TRBD1 (5 bases). Trimming removed 8 bases from V and 2 bases from J, with 15 bases in between. The V gene's germline CDR1 is SNHLY and CDR2 FYNNEI. This CDR3 is 15 amino acids long.

Turning to this clonotype: The junction departs from the called germline gene at one end, perhaps through a read error. This rearrangement joins TRBV2 to TRBJ2-5, with D perhaps TRBD1 (6 bases). Germline CDR1 and CDR2: SNHLY and FYNNEI. The CDR3 has 13 residues. The CDR3 nucleotides are TGCGCCAGCAGGGAACAGGGTCGGGAGACCCAGTACTTC. It encodes CASREQGRETQYF.

Worth noting for this clonotype: Since a much larger clone is just one base distant, this may be a read error. The genes are TRBV11-2 and TRBJ1-4, with a weak D call TRBD1 (5 bases). CDR1 is SGHAT and CDR2 is FQNNGV in the germline V gene. This CDR3 comprises 13 residues. CDR3 in DNA: TGTGCCAGCAAGATGACGGGGCATGAAAAACTGCTTTTT. This sequence encodes CASKMTGHEKLLF.

This clonotype was picked up a small number of times. The chain carries TRBV6-1 and TRBJ2-4, with D possibly being TRBD1 or TRBD2 (5 bases each). The CDR3 totals 14 residues. Germline V gene sequence: CDR1 MNHNS, CDR2 SASEGT. Trimming took off 5 bases at V and 6 bases at J, with 14 bases between the two ends. The CDR3 DNA is TGTGCCAGCAGTCCTCTTGGGGGTACAAACATTCAGTACTTC. Protein sequence: CASSPLGGTNIQYF.

To note about this clonotype: One junction end does not reproduce the germline sequence, and a read error may be involved. The genes are TRBV5-1 and TRBJ2-2; 13 bases line up with TRBD2. The CDR3 runs 17 residues. Germline V gene data show CDR1 as SGHRS and CDR2 as YFSETQ. The chain's CDR3 is CASSPGLAGANTRELFF. DNA for the CDR3: TGCGCCAGCAGCCCCGGACTAGCGGGGGCGAACACCAGGGAGCTGTTTTTT.

This clonotype was seen more than once but under ten times. The genes are TRBV4-3 and TRBJ1-2, with D possibly TRBD1 on 5 matching bases. The CDR3 is 15 residues long. The V end lost 0 bases, the J end lost 7 bases, and 15 bases lay between the germline ends. Germline CDR1 reads LGHNA; CDR2 reads YSLEER. CDR3 in amino acids: CASSQDRLRGGGYTF. In DNA, the CDR3 is TGCGCCAGCAGCCAAGATCGCCTAAGGGGAGGTGGCTACACCTTC.

At least ten counts were recorded for this clonotype. The chain couples TRBV2 to TRBJ2-3; perhaps TRBD2 as D (6 bases). V lost 3 bases to trimming and J lost 0 bases, with 13 bases between them. From germline, CDR1 is SNHLY and CDR2 FYNNEI. The CDR3 spans 16 residues. CDR3 loop: CASSDIPGTSTDTQYF. CDR3 nucleotides: TGTGCCAGCAGTGATATCCCCGGGACTAGCACAGATACGCAGTATTTT.

Turning to this clonotype: One base separates it from a far larger clone, so it is likely a read error. The J gene is TRBJ1-3, the V gene TRBV27, with 8 bases identical to TRBD1. The trim removed 4 bases at V and 4 bases at J, leaving 6 bases unmatched. This CDR3 has 15 amino acids. CDR1 is MNHEY and CDR2 is SMNVEV in the germline V gene (reference sequence). CDR3 bases: TGTGCCAGCAGTTCCTGGGACAGGAGCGGAAACACCATATATTTT. It yields the protein CASSSWDRSGNTIYF.

A word on this clonotype: A junction end diverges from the germline sequence, so it may reflect a read error. V usage is TRBV5-1 and J usage is TRBJ1-6; D uncertain. CDR3 length: 14 residues. From germline, CDR1 is SGHRS and CDR2 YFSETQ. The CDR3 DNA reads as TGTGCCAGCAGCTTGGTGGCCGAGAATTCACCCCTCCACTTT. Amino acids: CASSLVAENSPLHF.

This clonotype was recorded at least ten times. This chain links TRBV7-9 with TRBJ2-3; the match to TRBD2 covers 9 bases. The V segment lost 8 bases and the J segment 0 bases; nucleotides outside the gene matches: 12. Germline lookup yields CDR1 SEHNR and CDR2 FQNEAQ (reference sequence). This CDR3 comprises 17 residues. The CDR3 bases are TGTGCCAGCCCCGCGGAAGGACTAGCGACTAGCACAGATACGCAGTATTTT. This gives the protein CASPAEGLATSTDTQYF.

This clonotype was counted at least ten times. This sequence joins TRBV2 and TRBJ1-1; D is perhaps TRBD1 (5 bases). V was cut by 5 bases and J by 0 bases, with 10 bases left in between. The CDR3 is 14 residues long. Germline values: CDR1 SNHLY, CDR2 FYNNEI. CDR3 in DNA: TGTGCCAGCAGTTTAGACAGAATGAACACTGAAGCTTTCTTT. This codes for CASSLDRMNTEAFF.

This clonotype was observed many times. The chain uses TRBV15 and TRBJ1-6; 7 positions agree with TRBD1. Per germline, CDR1 LNHNV and CDR2 YYDKDF (reference sequence). The V gene end was trimmed by 4 bases and the J gene end by 7 bases; junction bases not matched to a gene: 10. The CDR3 length is 16 residues. DNA for the CDR3: TGTGCCACCAGCACGAAAAGGACAGGACGAAATTCACCCCTCCACTTT. Translating it yields CATSTKRTGRNSPLHF.

This clonotype has at least ten counts. The V and J genes are TRBV5-5 and TRBJ1-2; possibly TRBD1 for D (6 bases). Trimming stripped 3 bases from V and 6 bases from J, with 18 bases between. The germline V gene has CDR1 SGHKS and CDR2 YYEKEE (reference sequence). CDR3 length equals 15 residues. The CDR3 protein is CASSSLGRGQDGYTF. DNA of the CDR3: TGTGCCAGCAGCTCTCTGGGGCGGGGGCAGGATGGCTACACCTTC.